Sequencing of this T cell receptor beta chain was carried out in a study of CD8+ T cells in alopecia areata. Study-level findings and limits: Among the 100 top clones, expanded CD8+ clones, like scalp clonality, were significantly decreased by tofacitinib.

The treatment: oral pan-JAK inhibitor, 5-10 mg twice daily. This CDR3 has 15 amino acids. The V gene's germline CDR1 is LNHDA and CDR2 SQIVND (reference sequence). V was clipped by 4 bases and J by 3 bases, with 14 bases between them. Points on this clone: Its specificity is not known.

Extraction and reverse transcription of RNA yielded cDNA as the sequencing template. Generated by immunoSEQ multiplex PCR, the TCRdb table keeps only in-frame clones and is missing some. This table has under 150,000 clones, 65% to 90% appearing once. This clonotype originated in a human donor with alopecia areata. Sequenced material: CD8+ T cells sorted from blood, taken at week 4, from a patient treated with tofacitinib. The chain has TRBV19 and TRBJ2-3; D might be TRBD2 (5 bases). CDR3: CASSTRELGTDTQYF. CDR3 DNA: TGTGCCAGTAGTACTCGGGAATTAGGGACAGATACGCAGTATTTT.